The clone carrying this TCR beta chain was detected only once. The antigen is unknown. The PCR made use of 60 Vbeta and 13 Jbeta primers. Sequencing was performed with immunoSEQ multiplex PCR; in TCRdb, only in-frame clones are kept and a portion is missing. The data show 150,000 or so clones, with 60% to 80% seen just once and about 0.93% held by the top ten. The junction had 1 base not matched to a gene; V was cut back by 0 bases and J by 9 bases. The CDR3 has 15 amino acids. Germline loops: CDR1 SGDLS, CDR2 YYNGEE. Although they were nominally healthy when sampled, donors likely had unrecorded immune exposures. These data belong to a study of cytomegalovirus exposure and HLA in healthy donors. General study points: An apparent linkage of common viral pathogens to several of the most significant clusters emerged in a later analysis.

The TCR originated in a woman aged 50 to 65 in good health and CMV-seropositive. The sequencing input was PBMCs. The V and J genes are TRBV9 and TRBJ2-1; 15 bases line up with TRBD2. The CDR3 coding sequence is TGTGCCAGCAGCGTAGGGACTAGCGGGAGGGCTGAGCAGTTCTTC. It translates to CASSVGTSGRAEQFF.